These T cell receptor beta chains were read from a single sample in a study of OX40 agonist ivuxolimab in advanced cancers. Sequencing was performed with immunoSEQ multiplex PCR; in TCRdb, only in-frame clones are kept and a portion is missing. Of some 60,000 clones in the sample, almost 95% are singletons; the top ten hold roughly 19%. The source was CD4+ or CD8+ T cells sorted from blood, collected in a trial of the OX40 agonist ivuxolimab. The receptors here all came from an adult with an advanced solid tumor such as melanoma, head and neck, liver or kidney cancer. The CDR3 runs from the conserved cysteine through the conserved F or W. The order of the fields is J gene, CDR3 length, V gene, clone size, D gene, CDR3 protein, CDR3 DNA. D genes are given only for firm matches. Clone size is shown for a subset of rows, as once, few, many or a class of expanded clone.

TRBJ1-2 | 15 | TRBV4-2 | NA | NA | CASSQVPIPNYGYTF | TGTGCCAGCAGCCAAGTTCCGATTCCCAACTATGGCTACACCTTC
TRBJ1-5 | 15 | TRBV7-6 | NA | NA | CASSLKGGINQPQHF | TGTGCCAGCTCACTCAAGGGGGGGATCAATCAGCCCCAGCATTTT
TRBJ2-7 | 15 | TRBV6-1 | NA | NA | CASSESGGIIYEQYF | TGTGCCAGCAGTGAAAGTGGGGGAATTATATACGAGCAGTACTTC
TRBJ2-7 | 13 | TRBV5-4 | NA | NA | CASSRTSSGEQYF | TGTGCCAGCAGCCGTACTAGCTCAGGTGAGCAGTACTTC
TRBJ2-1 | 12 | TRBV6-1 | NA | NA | CASFISINEQFF | TGTGCCAGCTTCATCTCAATTAATGAGCAGTTCTTC
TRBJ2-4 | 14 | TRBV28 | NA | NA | CASSLTGLGNIQYF | TGTGCCAGCAGTTTAACGGGACTCGGAAACATTCAGTACTTC
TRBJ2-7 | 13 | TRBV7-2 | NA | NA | CASSLRDNYEQYF | TGTGCCAGCAGCCTGCGGGACAACTACGAGCAGTACTTC
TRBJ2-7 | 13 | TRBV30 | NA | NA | CAWCEQVSYEQYF | TGTGCCTGGTGCGAACAGGTTTCCTACGAGCAGTACTTC
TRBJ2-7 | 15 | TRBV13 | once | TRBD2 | CASSFGLAQNYEQYF | TGTGCCAGCAGCTTCGGACTAGCCCAAAACTACGAGCAGTACTTC
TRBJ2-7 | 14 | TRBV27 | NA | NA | CASINRVGSYEQYF | TGTGCCAGCATTAACAGGGTAGGCTCCTACGAGCAGTACTTC
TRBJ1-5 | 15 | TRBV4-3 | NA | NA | CASSQDQGGYQPQHF | TGCGCCAGCAGCCAAGATCAAGGGGGTTATCAGCCCCAGCATTTT
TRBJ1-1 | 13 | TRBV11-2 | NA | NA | CASSLGQNTEAFF | TGTGCCAGCAGTTTGGGACAGAACACTGAAGCTTTCTTT
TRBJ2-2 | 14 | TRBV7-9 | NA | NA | CASSPDTTTGELFF | TGTGCCAGCAGCCCAGACACTACCACCGGGGAGCTGTTTTTT
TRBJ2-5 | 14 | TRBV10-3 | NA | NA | CAISEPLEKETQYF | TGTGCCATCAGTGAGCCCCTAGAAAAAGAGACCCAGTACTTC
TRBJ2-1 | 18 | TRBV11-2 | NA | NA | CASSLGPFRSSAYNEQFF | TGTGCCAGCAGCTTAGGCCCCTTCCGGTCTAGCGCCTACAATGAGCAGTTCTTC
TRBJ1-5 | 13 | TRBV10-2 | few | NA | CASSESFNQPQHF | TGCGCCAGCAGTGAGAGTTTCAATCAGCCCCAGCATTTT
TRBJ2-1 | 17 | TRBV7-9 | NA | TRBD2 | CAHGGLAGGPSYNEQFF | TGTGCCCATGGTGGACTAGCGGGAGGGCCTTCCTACAATGAGCAGTTCTTC
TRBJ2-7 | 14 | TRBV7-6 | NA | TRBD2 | CASSFGTSGREQYF | TGTGCCAGCAGCTTTGGGACTAGCGGGCGCGAGCAGTACTTC
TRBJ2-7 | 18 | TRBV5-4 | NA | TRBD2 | CASRDRGTSGRKFYEQYF | TGTGCCAGCAGGGATCGAGGGACTAGCGGGAGGAAATTTTACGAGCAGTACTTC
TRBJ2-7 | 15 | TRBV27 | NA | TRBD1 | CASSLLQGPTYEQYF | TGTGCCAGCAGTTTACTACAGGGGCCCACCTACGAGCAGTACTTC
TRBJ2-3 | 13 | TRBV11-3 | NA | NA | CASSGSVADTQYF | TGTGCCAGCAGCGGCTCGGTGGCAGATACGCAGTATTTT
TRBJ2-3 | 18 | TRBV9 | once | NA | CASRGPQKVAADTDTQYF | TGTGCCAGCAGGGGGCCCCAGAAAGTAGCGGCGGACACAGATACGCAGTATTTT
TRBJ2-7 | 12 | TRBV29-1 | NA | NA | CSVVTTGYEQYF | TGCAGCGTGGTGACAACAGGGTACGAGCAGTACTTC
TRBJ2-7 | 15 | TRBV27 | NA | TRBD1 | CASSLAGTGPYEQYF | TGTGCCAGCAGTTTAGCCGGGACAGGGCCCTACGAGCAGTACTTC
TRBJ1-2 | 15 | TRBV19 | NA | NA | CASTPRIGGAYGYTF | TGTGCCAGTACCCCACGGATCGGGGGCGCGTATGGCTACACCTTC
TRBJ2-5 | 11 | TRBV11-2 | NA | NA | CASSLRQNPYF | TGTGCCAGCAGCCTCAGACAGAATCCGTACTTC
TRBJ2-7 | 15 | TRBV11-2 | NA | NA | CASSSHRQRNYEQYF | TGTGCCAGCAGCTCTCATAGACAGAGAAACTACGAGCAGTACTTC
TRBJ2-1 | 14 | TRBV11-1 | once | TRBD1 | CASSLVDRANEQFF | TGTGCCAGCAGCTTAGTAGACAGGGCCAATGAGCAGTTCTTC
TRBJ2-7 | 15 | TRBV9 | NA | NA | CASSPRGAGPYEQYF | TGTGCCAGCAGCCCCCGGGGAGCGGGCCCCTACGAGCAGTACTTC
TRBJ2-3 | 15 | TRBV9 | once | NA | CASSDSGTSTDTQYF | TGTGCCAGCAGCGATAGCGGTACTAGCACAGATACGCAGTATTTT
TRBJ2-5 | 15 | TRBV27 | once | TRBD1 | CASSLLGRGHETQYF | TGTGCCAGCAGTTTATTAGGCAGGGGGCATGAGACCCAGTACTTC
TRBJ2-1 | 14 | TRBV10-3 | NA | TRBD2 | CAISESASGAEQFF | TGTGCCATCAGTGAGTCGGCTAGCGGTGCGGAGCAGTTCTTC
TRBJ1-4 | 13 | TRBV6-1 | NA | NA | CASINEYNEKLFF | TGTGCCAGCATCAACGAGTATAATGAAAAACTGTTTTTT
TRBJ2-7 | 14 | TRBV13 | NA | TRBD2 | CASSSGLVRHEQYF | TGTGCCAGCAGCTCCGGACTAGTTCGACACGAGCAGTACTTC
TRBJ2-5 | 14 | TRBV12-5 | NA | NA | CASGLWPTEETQYF | TGTGCTAGTGGTTTGTGGCCCACGGAAGAGACCCAGTACTTC
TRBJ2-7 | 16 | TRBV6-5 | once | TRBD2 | CASSYSGLAEVYEQYF | TGTGCCAGCAGTTACTCGGGACTAGCGGAAGTCTACGAGCAGTACTTC
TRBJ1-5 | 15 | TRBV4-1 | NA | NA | CASSPEQSSNQPQHF | TGCGCCAGCAGCCCAGAACAGAGTAGCAATCAGCCCCAGCATTTT
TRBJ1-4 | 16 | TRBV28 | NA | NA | CASSLLHTLGNEKLFF | TGTGCCAGCAGTTTACTACACACCCTAGGAAATGAAAAACTGTTTTTT
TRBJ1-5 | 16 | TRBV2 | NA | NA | CASRHGGGESNQPQHF | TGTGCCAGCCGCCACGGGGGTGGAGAATCCAATCAGCCCCAGCATTTT
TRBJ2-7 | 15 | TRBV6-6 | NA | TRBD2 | CASSPQLAKVYEQYF | TGTGCCAGCAGTCCCCAACTAGCGAAGGTCTACGAGCAGTACTTC
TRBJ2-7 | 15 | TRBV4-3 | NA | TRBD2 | CASSVRLAGAYEQYF | TGCGCCAGCAGCGTACGACTAGCGGGGGCCTACGAGCAGTACTTC
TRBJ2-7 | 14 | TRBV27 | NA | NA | CASSYGPGVYEQYF | TGTGCCAGCAGTTACGGCCCGGGAGTTTACGAGCAGTACTTC
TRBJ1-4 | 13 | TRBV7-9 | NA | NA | CASSLAAEEKLFF | TGTGCCAGCAGCTTAGCGGCGGAGGAAAAACTGTTTTTT
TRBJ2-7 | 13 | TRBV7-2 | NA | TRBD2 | CASSSGLAGEQYF | TGTGCCAGCAGCTCGGGACTAGCCGGCGAGCAGTACTTC
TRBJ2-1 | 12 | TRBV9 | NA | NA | CASTSSSHEQFF | TGTGCCAGCACATCGAGCAGCCATGAGCAGTTCTTC
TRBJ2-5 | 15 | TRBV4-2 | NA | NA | CASSQDVGGQETQYF | TGTGCCAGCAGCCAAGATGTAGGGGGCCAAGAGACCCAGTACTTC
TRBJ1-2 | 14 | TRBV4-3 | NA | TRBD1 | CASSQGVQGTGYTF | TGCGCCAGCAGCCAAGGGGTACAGGGGACTGGCTACACCTTC
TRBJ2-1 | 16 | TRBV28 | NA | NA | CASSPSHLSRDNEQFF | TGTGCCAGCAGCCCCAGCCATCTCAGCAGGGACAATGAGCAGTTCTTC
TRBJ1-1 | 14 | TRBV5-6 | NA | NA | CASSLMAVNTEAFF | TGTGCCAGCAGCTTGATGGCGGTAAACACTGAAGCTTTCTTT